What follows are 2 T cell receptor beta chains derived from one specimen sequenced in a study of Ad26.COV2.S vaccination and SARS-CoV-2 variants. Treatment noted: some 20 received Ad26.COV2.S at low or high dose, single or two shots; 5 received placebo; per-sample allocation not given. Sample collection was performed on day 63 after the first vaccine or placebo injection. Assay: immunoSEQ multiplex PCR; the TCRdb copy retains only in-frame clones and omits some. Here the sample spans 350,000 to 500,000 clones, 90% being singletons. Sequencing was performed on peripheral blood, taken in a trial of Ad26.COV2.S vaccine versus placebo. These receptors all stem from a person between 18 and 65 years old who received the Ad26.COV2.S COVID-19 vaccine or a placebo.

The chain couples TRBV18 to TRBJ2-3; maybe TRBD1 (5 bases). The CDR3 length is 16 residues. From germline, CDR1 is KGHSH and CDR2 LQKENI. V was shortened by 0 bases and J by 1 base, with 11 bases between the two germline ends. This chain's CDR3 is CASSPPGRAGTDTQYF. CDR3 bases: TGTGCCAGCTCACCACCGGGGCGAGCTGGCACAGATACGCAGTATTTT. Full variable domain (remainder filled in from reference TRBV18 and TRBJ2-3): NAGVMQNPRHLVRRRGQEARLRCSPMKGHSHVYWYRQLPEEGLKFMVYLQKENIIDESGMPKERFSAEFPKEGPSILRIQQVVRGDSAAYFCASSPPGRAGTDTQYFGPGTRLTVL.

This clone was observed a few times. The V gene is TRBV27, the J gene TRBJ1-2; D not resolved. This CDR3 is 14 amino acids long. Trimming cost V 6 bases and J 0 bases, with 11 bases left between them. Germline V lookup: CDR1 MNHEY, CDR2 SMNVEV (reference sequence). The CDR3 here is CASSPVGPNYGYTF. The CDR3 coding sequence is TGTGCCAGCAGCCCCGTGGGCCCTAACTATGGCTACACCTTC.